One sample yielded the 21 T cell receptor beta chains listed below, sequenced in a study of T-cell memory formation after mild COVID-19 (dated by TCRdb to the early 2020s). Library construction relied on 5' RACE. Sequencing instrument: Illumina NovaSeq 6000. TCRdb took the public reads, trimmed them with fastp at Q25, ran MiXCR for clone calling and kept in-frame beta chains. Rows merge per CDR3 protein into single entries with the most common DNA and genes. Recorded for this sample are some 300,000 distinct CDR3 sequences; roughly a fifth of them occurred a single time. The ten largest clones take up 20% to 25% of the sample. Sequencing used PBMCs or a T cell subset sorted from them (not recorded which). These receptors originate from a man between 18 and 29 years old who had mild COVID-19 (a few samples of this study predate the infection). The sample titles of this study are shuffled in the database, so cell type and time point are left out; the donor was told from shared clones.

Only a few counts were recorded for this clonotype. CDR3 DNA sequence: TGCGCCAGCAGTCTGACTAGCGGGGGGGCCGAGGATGAGCAGTTCTTC. Encoded protein: CASSLTSGGAEDEQFF. This chain joins TRBV10-2 and TRBJ2-1; 14 nucleotides agree with TRBD2. After removal of 5 bases from V and 8 bases from J, the junction contained 8 bases not matched to a gene. The germline V gene encodes CDR1 WSHSY and CDR2 SAAADI. The CDR3 length is 16 residues.

The genes are TRBV12-3 or TRBV12-4 and TRBJ1-1, with 12 bases matching TRBD1. Trimming removed 4 bases from V and 5 bases from J; junction bases left unmatched: 5. The CDR3 contains 15 residues. The DNA for the CDR3 is TGTGCCAGCAGTTGGGACAGGGGGCGACTAACTGAAGCTTTCTTT. Its protein is CASSWDRGRLTEAFF.

A few counts support this clonotype. Here the CDR3 reads CASSWGRGITEAFF. For the CDR3, the DNA is TGTGCCAGCAGTTGGGGCAGGGGTATCACTGAAGCTTTCTTT. This chain uses TRBV27 with TRBJ1-1, with D possibly TRBD1 on 6 matching bases. CDR1 and CDR2 from the germline V gene are MNHEY and SMNVEV (reference sequence). There are 14 residues in the CDR3. Trimming removed 4 bases at V and 4 bases at J, with 13 bases between.

The genes are TRBV20-1 and TRBJ2-2; D might be TRBD1 (6 bases). The CDR3 consists of 12 residues. Looked up from germline, CDR1 is DFQATT and CDR2 is SNEGSKA (reference sequence). V was shortened by 6 bases and J by 6 bases, with 11 bases between the two germline ends. CDR3 in amino acids: CSASTGSGELFF. The CDR3 DNA reads as TGCAGTGCCTCCACAGGGTCCGGGGAGCTGTTTTTT.

This clonotype was detected only a few times. The chain couples TRBV6-5 to TRBJ2-2; D is uncertain. The germline gives CDR1 MNHEY, CDR2 SVGAGI. Trimming took off 0 bases at V and 3 bases at J, with 5 bases between the two ends. There are 14 residues in the CDR3. The CDR3 nucleotides read TGTGCCAGCAGTTACTCAGGGTACACCGGGGAGCTGTTTTTT. Its translation: CASSYSGYTGELFF.

Ten or more counts support this clonotype. The chain joins TRBV4-3 to TRBJ2-3, with 10 bases aligning to TRBD2. CDR1 and CDR2 from the germline V gene are LGHNA and YSLEER. V dropped 1 base and J dropped 8; count of bases not matched to a gene: 6. The CDR3 loop spans 15 amino acids. CDR3 protein: CASSQVSSGGATQYF. The CDR3 bases are TGCGCCAGCAGCCAAGTGTCTAGCGGGGGTGCTACGCAGTATTTT.

The chain joins TRBV15 to TRBJ2-3, with D perhaps matching TRBD2 (6 bases). The V end lost 7 bases, the J end lost 4 bases, and 15 bases lay between the germline ends. The CDR3 loop spans 14 amino acids. The germline CDR1 and CDR2 sequences are LNHNV and YYDKDF (reference sequence). In DNA, the CDR3 is TGTGCCACCACGGAGGGGATTTCCCCAGATACGCAGTATTTT. This sequence encodes CATTEGISPDTQYF.

This clonotype came up many times. This chain links TRBV12-3 or TRBV12-4 with TRBJ2-5; TRBD1 agrees at 9 bases. The CDR3 spans 14 residues. V shed 5 bases and J 5 bases; nucleotides not matched to a gene: 6. CDR3 residues: CASSPQGARETQYF. The CDR3 region has the DNA TGTGCCAGCAGTCCACAGGGGGCGCGGGAGACCCAGTACTTC.

This clonotype showed up just once. V is TRBV12-5 and J is TRBJ2-3; TRBD1 agrees at 7 bases. J gave up 4 bases and V 5 bases, and 3 bases lay outside the gene matches. The CDR3 contains 13 residues. From germline, CDR1 is LGHNT and CDR2 FRNRAP. CDR3: CASGLTGADTQYF. In nucleotides, the CDR3 is TGTGCTAGTGGTCTCACAGGGGCAGATACGCAGTATTTT.

This sequence joins TRBV18 and TRBJ1-5; 8 bases line up with TRBD1. Germline-derived CDR1 and CDR2 are KGHSH and LQKENI. The CDR3 extends over 16 amino acids. Losses at the gene ends were 6 bases for V and 3 bases for J; bases not matched to a gene: 10. The CDR3 region is CASSTNGQGNNQPQHF. CDR3 bases: TGTGCCAGCTCTACTAACGGACAGGGCAACAATCAGCCCCAGCATTTT.

In this sample, this clonotype turned up a few times. The genes are TRBV7-9 and TRBJ1-1; no clear D. Germline V gene sequence: CDR1 SEHNR, CDR2 FQNEAQ (reference sequence). Trimming took 8 bases from V and 1 from J, leaving 5 bases between them. The CDR3 runs to 11 residues. The CDR3 DNA follows: TGTGCCAGCGAATCGAACACTGAAGCTTTCTTT. Encoded protein: CASESNTEAFF.

DNA of the CDR3: TGTGCCATCCGTACTAGCGGGGGGACGAACACCGGGGAGCTGTTTTTT. Its translation: CAIRTSGGTNTGELFF. This chain links TRBV10-3 with TRBJ2-2, with 12 bases matching TRBD2. The CDR3 totals 16 residues. Germline trimming cut 8 bases from V and 0 bases from J; bases unmatched to any gene: 4. Germline V lookup: CDR1 ENHRY, CDR2 SYGVKD.

The chain has TRBV12-3 or TRBV12-4 and TRBJ2-2; TRBD2 is a possible D gene (5 bases). The length of the CDR3 is 15 residues. The V end lost 5 bases, the J end lost 4 bases, and 14 bases lay between the germline ends. CDR3 amino acids: CASSLPRGVTGELFF. CDR3 nucleotides: TGTGCCAGCAGTCTCCCTCGGGGTGTCACCGGGGAGCTGTTTTTT.

This clonotype was detected only a few times. The chain has TRBV4-3 and TRBJ2-5; 14 nucleotides match TRBD2. The CDR3 loop spans 16 amino acids. J gave up 2 bases and V 3 bases, and 2 bases lay outside the gene matches. CDR1 LGHNA and CDR2 YSLEER come from the germline V gene. This CDR3 reads CASSQGTSGGQETQYF. The CDR3 bases are TGCGCCAGCAGCCAGGGGACTAGCGGGGGACAAGAGACCCAGTACTTC.

The CDR3: CASTPGPGEQYV. The CDR3 nucleotides are TGCGCCAGTACACCGGGTCCGGGAGAGCAGTACGTC. The chain uses TRBV4-1 and TRBJ2-7; possible D gene TRBD2, 5 bases. CDR1 MGHRA and CDR2 YSYEKL come from the germline V gene. V shed 9 bases and J shed 7 bases, with 16 bases lying between them. This CDR3 spans 12 amino acids.

This clonotype showed up just a few times. The rearrangement joins TRBV9 to TRBJ2-1; 7 bases match TRBD2. CDR3 size: 16 residues. Germline V gives CDR1 SGDLS, CDR2 YYNGEE. Trimming took 0 bases from V and 1 from J; bases not matched to a gene: 4. CDR3 loop: CASSVAGAGSYNEQFF. Written as DNA, the CDR3 is TGTGCCAGCAGCGTAGCGGGAGCGGGGTCCTACAATGAGCAGTTCTTC.

This clonotype has a handful of counts. J is TRBJ2-5 and V is TRBV5-1; tentative D call: TRBD2 (5 bases). There are 15 residues in the CDR3. Germline lookup yields CDR1 SGHRS and CDR2 YFSETQ. Trimming left V 0 bases short and J 4 bases short, with 13 bases between. The CDR3 DNA reads TGCGCCAGCAGCTTGGTCAGTCCTAGCACAGAGACCCAGTACTTC. Its protein product is CASSLVSPSTETQYF.

The table lists this clonotype with many counts. The chain employs TRBV20-1 and TRBJ2-1, with 8 bases fitting TRBD1. Germline CDR1 is DFQATT and CDR2 is SNEGSKA (reference sequence). V dropped 6 bases and J dropped 1; count of bases not matched to a gene: 5. The CDR3 loop spans 14 amino acids. Written as DNA, the CDR3 is TGCAGTGCCCCGGACAGGGAATCCTACAATGAGCAGTTCTTC. The encoded protein is CSAPDRESYNEQFF.

The chain carries TRBV6-5 and TRBJ2-7; maybe TRBD1 (6 bases). The CDR3 totals 16 residues. Per germline, CDR1 MNHEY and CDR2 SVGAGI. Trimming stripped 0 bases from V and 0 bases from J, with 12 bases between. CDR3 DNA sequence: TGTGCCAGCAGTTACTCGTCCGGGGACATCTCCTACGAGCAGTACTTC. Protein sequence: CASSYSSGDISYEQYF.

V usage is TRBV6-1 and J usage is TRBJ1-1; 8 bases align to TRBD1. After removal of 6 bases from V and 2 bases from J, the junction contained 8 bases not matched to a gene. This CDR3 comprises 15 residues. Germline V gene data show CDR1 as MNHNS and CDR2 as SASEGT. This CDR3 reads CASRAQGVFNTEAFF. DNA of the CDR3: TGTGCCAGCAGAGCACAGGGGGTTTTTAACACTGAAGCTTTCTTT.

There are a few counts of this clonotype. The rearrangement joins TRBV11-2 to TRBJ2-5, with 12 bases aligning to TRBD2. Germline lookup yields CDR1 SGHAT and CDR2 FQNNGV. V shed 0 bases, J shed 7 bases, and the junction held 12 bases outside the gene matches. This CDR3 is 18 amino acids long. The CDR3 loop is CASSLDRGTSGPARTQYF. CDR3 coding DNA: TGTGCCAGCAGCTTAGATAGAGGGACTAGCGGGCCCGCCCGGACCCAGTACTTC.